These T cell receptor beta chains were read from a single sample in a study of identical twins. TCRdb itself ran the 5' RACE reads through MiXCR, one entry per CDR3 protein. The sample gives 450,000 or so distinct CDR3 sequences, 13% to 15% of which show up once; approximately 0.52% is in the top ten. The sample also formed part of further work on yellow fever vaccine responses in identical twins.

The sequencing sample was made of CD4+ T cells sorted from blood. These receptors were collected from a woman aged 18-35 years in good health. CDR3s include the opening cysteine and the closing phenylalanine or tryptophan. A D gene is named only where the DNA matches it firmly. Clone size, where shown, is once, few, many, or a class for clones that have expanded.

size,length,J,D,V,DNA,CDR3
few,15,TRBJ2-7,.,TRBV6-1,TGTGCCAGCAGGGGTACAGGGCGGCCTTCCTACGAGCAGTACTTC,CASRGTGRPSYEQYF
few,13,TRBJ2-7,.,TRBV11-2,TGTGCCAGCAGCTTACTTCCGAACTACGAGCAGTACTTC,CASSLLPNYEQYF
few,15,TRBJ1-2,TRBD1,TRBV7-3,TGTGCCAGCAGCTTACAGGGACAGGGCCTATATGGCTACACCTTC,CASSLQGQGLYGYTF
many,19,TRBJ2-1,.,TRBV10-3,TGTGCCATCAGTGACCCCGGGACGCCTCCGCCACGCTCCTACAATGAGCAGTTCTTC,CAISDPGTPPPRSYNEQFF
.,15,TRBJ2-7,TRBD2,TRBV5-1,TGCGCCAGCAGCGCAACCGGACTAGCGGGCTACGAGCAGTACTTC,CASSATGLAGYEQYF
.,12,TRBJ2-1,.,TRBV5-1,TGCGCCAGCAGCTTGGCCCGTGGTGAGCAGTTCTTC,CASSLARGEQFF
.,16,TRBJ2-1,TRBD2,TRBV5-1,TGCGCCAGCAGCTTGGTCCAAGCGGGGGACTACAATGAGCAGTTCTTC,CASSLVQAGDYNEQFF
.,15,TRBJ2-2,.,TRBV6-1,TGTGCCAGTAAGGCCGGGACTTCGAACACCGGGGAGCTGTTTTTT,CASKAGTSNTGELFF
few,17,TRBJ2-7,TRBD1,TRBV6-5,TGTGCCAGCAGTTACTCGGGTACGGGGACAGGAACTTACGAGCAGTACTTC,CASSYSGTGTGTYEQYF
.,16,TRBJ2-7,TRBD1,TRBV28,TGTGCCAGCAGTCTTATATCGGGACAGGGATTGGACGAGCAGTACTTC,CASSLISGQGLDEQYF
.,14,TRBJ1-6,TRBD1,TRBV6-1,TGTGCCAGCAGTCCCGGGACAGGGAGTTTTCTCCTCCACTTT,CASSPGTGSFLLHF
.,15,TRBJ2-7,.,TRBV7-2,TGTGCCAGCAGCTTTGGGACACGGAGCCCCTACGAGCAGTACTTC,CASSFGTRSPYEQYF
.,17,TRBJ2-2,TRBD2,TRBV6-2/TRBV6-3,TGTGCCAGCAGTCCTTGGGGGGGACTAGCTGGCACCGGGGAGCTGTTTTTT,CASSPWGGLAGTGELFF
.,15,TRBJ2-3,.,TRBV6-5,TGTGCCAGCAGTTACCGGGGCGCCTTCACAGATACGCAGTATTTT,CASSYRGAFTDTQYF
few,22,TRBJ1-1,TRBD1,TRBV11-3,TGTGCCAGCAGCTTAGGGGGCCCCCGGGACAGGGAAATTTTTTCGGCTCACACTGAAGCTTTCTTT,CASSLGGPRDREIFSAHTEAFF
.,15,TRBJ2-5,.,TRBV18,TGTGCCAGCTCACCTAAAAGAGGGTTCCAAGAGACCCAGTACTTC,CASSPKRGFQETQYF
many,16,TRBJ1-1,TRBD1,TRBV24-1,TGTGCCACCAGTGACGGGGCGACAGGGATGAACACTGAAGCTTTCTTT,CATSDGATGMNTEAFF
.,14,TRBJ2-5,TRBD2,TRBV12-3/TRBV12-4,TGTGCCAGCAGGCCAGCGGGAGGCGGTGAGACCCAGTACTTC,CASRPAGGGETQYF
few,15,TRBJ2-5,TRBD1,TRBV7-9,TGTGCCAGCAGTGATACCACAGGGGCGGCAGAGACCCAGTACTTC,CASSDTTGAAETQYF
few,15,TRBJ2-3,TRBD1,TRBV7-9,TGTGCCAGCAGCCGAAGGACAGGGGGGGCAGATACGCAGTATTTT,CASSRRTGGADTQYF
few,16,TRBJ2-3,.,TRBV28,TGTGCCAGCAGTTTTTCGCTAGCGAGAGGCACAGATACGCAGTATTTT,CASSFSLARGTDTQYF
.,15,TRBJ2-1,TRBD2,TRBV5-4,TGTGCCAGCAGCCGGACTAGCGATCCCATCAATGAGCAGTTCTTC,CASSRTSDPINEQFF
.,15,TRBJ1-6,.,TRBV6-5,TGTGCCAGCAGTTACTCGAGGACAGATAATTCACCCCTCCACTTT,CASSYSRTDNSPLHF
.,11,TRBJ2-7,.,TRBV29-1,TGCAGCGTTGAGGGGGTCTACGAGCAGTACTTC,CSVEGVYEQYF
.,16,TRBJ2-5,.,TRBV7-2,TGTGCCAGCAGCTCACTACAGACGGGGGCGCGAGAGACCCAGTACTTC,CASSSLQTGARETQYF
.,13,TRBJ2-3,.,TRBV14,TGTGCCAGCAGCCACTTACTAACAGATACGCAGTATTTT,CASSHLLTDTQYF
.,15,TRBJ1-5,.,TRBV2,TGTGCCAGCAGTGACGGGGTACAGGGATGGCAGCCCCAGCATTTT,CASSDGVQGWQPQHF
few,15,TRBJ2-1,.,TRBV7-9,TGTGCCAGCAGCTTAGGCGGGACCTCCTACAATGAGCAGTTCTTC,CASSLGGTSYNEQFF
.,15,TRBJ2-5,.,TRBV12-3/TRBV12-4,TGTGCCAGCAAGCGGAGGGGGGGCCTCGGAGAGACCCAGTACTTC,CASKRRGGLGETQYF
few,14,TRBJ2-5,.,TRBV25-1,TGTGCCAGCAGTGAGCCGGGCAGGGCCGGGACCCAGTACTTC,CASSEPGRAGTQYF
.,16,TRBJ2-2,TRBD2,TRBV6-2/TRBV6-3,TGTGCCAGCACCCCGCCGGGACTAGTTCTAGGCGGGGAGCTGTTTTTT,CASTPPGLVLGGELFF
.,15,TRBJ2-1,.,TRBV27,TGTGCCAGCAGTTTTGAGGGGCTCGGCTACAATGAGCAGTTCTTC,CASSFEGLGYNEQFF
few,16,TRBJ2-2,.,TRBV24-1,TGTGCCACCAGTGATACACGGTTGGGGACCACCGGGGAGCTGTTTTTT,CATSDTRLGTTGELFF
.,13,TRBJ1-1,.,TRBV5-1,TGCGCCAGCAGCTTGCGGATTAACACTGAAGCTTTCTTT,CASSLRINTEAFF
few,12,TRBJ2-2,.,TRBV6-5,TGTGCCAGCAGTTACTTCGGGGAGGAGCTGTTTTTT,CASSYFGEELFF
few,15,TRBJ2-7,TRBD2,TRBV5-1,TGCGCCAGCAGGGAGCTTAGCGGGAGGGCCTACGAGCAGTACTTC,CASRELSGRAYEQYF
.,14,TRBJ2-7,.,TRBV30,TGTGCCTGGAGTGTATCCTCGGGGGGCCACGAGCAGTACTTC,CAWSVSSGGHEQYF
.,18,TRBJ2-1,.,TRBV5-1,TGCGCCAGCAGCCGACGATGGGGGACGGAAAGCTCCTACAATGAGCAGTTCTTC,CASSRRWGTESSYNEQFF
few,17,TRBJ2-5,TRBD1,TRBV12-3/TRBV12-4,TGTGCCAGCAGTTTGAGCCCGGGACAGGGGGTGCAAGAGACCCAGTACTTC,CASSLSPGQGVQETQYF
.,13,TRBJ1-1,.,TRBV28,TGTGCCAGCAGGGCAGGGAAGAACACTGAAGCTTTCTTT,CASRAGKNTEAFF
.,14,TRBJ2-1,TRBD1,TRBV6-2/TRBV6-3,TGTGCCAGTCGCAGGGGGTCCCTCTACAATGAGCAGTTCTTC,CASRRGSLYNEQFF
few,14,TRBJ2-7,TRBD2,TRBV20-1,TGCAGTGCTAGAGTTAGCGGGGTGGGTTACGAGCAGTACTTC,CSARVSGVGYEQYF
few,15,TRBJ2-7,TRBD1,TRBV15,TGTGCCACCAGCAGAGAGGGACAGAGCTCCTACGAGCAGTACTTC,CATSREGQSSYEQYF
.,14,TRBJ2-5,.,TRBV28,TGTGCCAGCCGGGGAGGGGGGACCCAAGAGACCCAGTACTTC,CASRGGGTQETQYF